This is a list of T cell receptor beta chains from one sample in a study of blood T cell repertoires in COVID-19. The protocol was immunoSEQ multiplex PCR, while the TCRdb copy is restricted to in-frame clones and leaves out a portion. The data hold over 100,000 clones, with about 86% observed a single time. Sequencing input: peripheral blood. The origin of the receptors is a woman aged 55 to 70 with active or convalescent COVID-19. Each CDR3 is given with its conserved first and last residue. A D gene is named only where the DNA matches it firmly. Expanded clones get a size class; other rows say once, few or many, or leave the size out.

j_call,v_call,d_call,clone_size,cdr3_nt,cdr3_aa
TRBJ2-7,TRBV7-2,.,once,TGTGCCAGCAGCGCCCGCCTCAGCGTTTTCTACGAGCAGTACTTC,CASSARLSVFYEQYF
TRBJ1-3,TRBV7-2,TRBD1,.,TGTGCCAGCAGTTCAGGAGGGGGCATAGGTGGAAACACCATATATTTT,CASSSGGGIGGNTIYF
TRBJ2-3,TRBV14,TRBD1,.,TGTGCCAGCAGCCAAAAGGGACAGGGGACAGATACGCAGTATTTT,CASSQKGQGTDTQYF
TRBJ2-4,TRBV28,.,.,TGTGCCAGCAGTTCCCCCCGGTCGGGGGCCAAAAACATTCAGTACTTC,CASSSPRSGAKNIQYF
TRBJ2-2,TRBV24-1,TRBD1,.,TGTGCCACCAGTTGGGGACAGGGCCTCGGCGGGGAGCTGTTTTTT,CATSWGQGLGGELFF
TRBJ1-1,TRBV19,.,.,TGTGCCAGTAGCCGCACAGGGTCTGAAGCTTTCTTT,CASSRTGSEAFF
TRBJ1-2,TRBV6-6,.,once,TGTGCCAGCACCTCCAGGGCTAACTATGGCTACACCTTC,CASTSRANYGYTF
TRBJ2-1,TRBV7-2,TRBD2,once,TGTGCCAGCAGCTTAGCTAGCGGGAGTCGAAATGAGCAGTTCTTC,CASSLASGSRNEQFF
TRBJ1-2,TRBV24-1,.,once,TGTGCCACCAGCGTAGACAGCTATGGCTACACCTTC,CATSVDSYGYTF
TRBJ1-1,TRBV29-1,.,once,TGCAGCGTCCGGGACAAACTAAGATGGAACACTGAAGCTTTCTTT,CSVRDKLRWNTEAFF
TRBJ2-7,TRBV9,TRBD1,.,TGTGCCAGCAGCCCCCCGGACAGGTACGAGCAGTACTTC,CASSPPDRYEQYF
TRBJ1-3,TRBV19,.,.,TGTGCCAGTAGTATCTGGGCGGACAGTCCCTCTGGAAACACCATATATTTT,CASSIWADSPSGNTIYF
TRBJ2-3,TRBV6-5,TRBD1,.,TGTGCCACCGAGACAGGGGACCACACAGATACGCAGTATTTT,CATETGDHTDTQYF
TRBJ2-7,TRBV4-3,TRBD2,.,TGCGCCAGCAGCCAGAGGACTAGCGGGGTCCTCGAGCAGTACTTC,CASSQRTSGVLEQYF
TRBJ2-2,TRBV5-1,TRBD1,.,TGCGCCACCAGACAGGGCCCCACCGGGGAGCTGTTTTTT,CATRQGPTGELFF
TRBJ1-2,TRBV4-1,.,.,TGCGCCAGCAGCGAACGATCAGGGTTCATCCTAGATGGCTACACCTTC,CASSERSGFILDGYTF
TRBJ1-1,TRBV7-2,.,.,TGTGCCAGCAGCTGGAATCAGGGGCCTGAAGCTTTCTTT,CASSWNQGPEAFF
TRBJ1-5,TRBV5-1,TRBD1,.,TGCGCCAGCAGCTTGGGCCGGACAGGCGAATACAATCAGCCCCAGCATTTT,CASSLGRTGEYNQPQHF
TRBJ1-2,TRBV30,TRBD1,.,TGTGCCTGGGAGCCCCATCTGACAGGGGGCGACGGAGGCTACACCTTC,CAWEPHLTGGDGGYTF
TRBJ2-4,TRBV19,.,.,TGTGCCAGTAGTAATATGGGGGGAGCCAAAAACATTCAGTACTTC,CASSNMGGAKNIQYF
TRBJ1-5,TRBV19,TRBD1,.,TGTGCCAGTAGTACGGACAGGGGCCGTCAGCCCCAGCATTTT,CASSTDRGRQPQHF
TRBJ2-3,TRBV6-5,.,.,TGTGCCAGTGCAGAGGGGGGGTATCATACGCAGTATTTT,CASAEGGYHTQYF
TRBJ2-5,TRBV28,.,.,TGTGCCAGCAGTCCCGGGAATCCAGAGACCCAGTACTTC,CASSPGNPETQYF
TRBJ2-1,TRBV7-9,TRBD2,.,TGTGCCAGCAGCCCTGGGGGAGGGCCCCACAATGAGCAGTTCTTC,CASSPGGGPHNEQFF
TRBJ2-7,TRBV18,TRBD2,once,TGTGCCAGCTCACCTGAGTCTCGACTAGCTGGGGGCTACGAGCAGTACTTC,CASSPESRLAGGYEQYF
TRBJ2-5,TRBV5-1,TRBD1,.,TGCGCCAGCAGCTTGGGTGACAGGGCCCAAGAGACCCAGTACTTC,CASSLGDRAQETQYF
TRBJ1-4,TRBV6-5,.,.,TGTGCCAGCAGTCCCGACAGAACTAATGAAAAACTGTTTTTT,CASSPDRTNEKLFF